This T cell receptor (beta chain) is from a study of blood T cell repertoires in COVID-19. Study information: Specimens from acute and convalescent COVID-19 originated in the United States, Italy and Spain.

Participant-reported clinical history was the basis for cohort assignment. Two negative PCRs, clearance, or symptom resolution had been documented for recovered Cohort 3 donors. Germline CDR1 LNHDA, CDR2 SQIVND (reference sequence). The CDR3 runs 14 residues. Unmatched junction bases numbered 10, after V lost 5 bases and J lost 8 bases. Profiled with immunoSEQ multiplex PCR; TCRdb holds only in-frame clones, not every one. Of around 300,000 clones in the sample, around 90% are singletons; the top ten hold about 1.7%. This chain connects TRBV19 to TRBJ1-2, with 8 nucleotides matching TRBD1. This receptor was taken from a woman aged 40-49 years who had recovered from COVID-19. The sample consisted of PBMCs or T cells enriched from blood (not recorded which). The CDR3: CASSPGQARGGYTF. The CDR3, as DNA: TGTGCCAGTAGTCCGGGACAGGCCAGGGGCGGCTACACCTTC. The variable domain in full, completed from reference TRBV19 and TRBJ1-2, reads DGGITQSPKYLFRKEGQNVTLSCEQNLNHDAMYWYRQDPGQGLRLIYYSQIVNDFQKGDIAEGYSVSREKKESFPLTVTSAQKNPTAFYLCASSPGQARGGYTFGSGTRLTVV.